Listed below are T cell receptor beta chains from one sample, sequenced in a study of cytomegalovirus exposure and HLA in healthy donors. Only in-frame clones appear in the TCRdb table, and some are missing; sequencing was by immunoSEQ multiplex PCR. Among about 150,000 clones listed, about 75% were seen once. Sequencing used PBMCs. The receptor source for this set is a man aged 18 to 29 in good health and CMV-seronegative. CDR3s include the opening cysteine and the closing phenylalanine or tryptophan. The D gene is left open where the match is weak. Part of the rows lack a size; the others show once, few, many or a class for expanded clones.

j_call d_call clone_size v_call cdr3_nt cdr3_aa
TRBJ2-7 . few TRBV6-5 TGTGCCAGCACCCCTAAGGGGGTCTACGAGCAGTACTTC CASTPKGVYEQYF
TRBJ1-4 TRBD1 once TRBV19 TGTGCCAGTAGTGGGACAGATGCAACTAATGAAAAACTGTTTTTT CASSGTDATNEKLFF
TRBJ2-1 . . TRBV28 TGTGCCAGCAGTTTGGAGGGAAGCTCCTACAATGAGCAGTTCTTC CASSLEGSSYNEQFF
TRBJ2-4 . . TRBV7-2 TGTGCCAGCAGCTTTTCAGGTGTGGAAAACATTCAGTACTTC CASSFSGVENIQYF
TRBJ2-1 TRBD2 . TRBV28 TGTGCCAGCAGTTCCTTCGGGACTAGCGGGATTAATGAGCAGTTCTTC CASSSFGTSGINEQFF
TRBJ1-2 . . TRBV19 TGTGCCAGTAGTATGGAGCCCCGGGAGGCCTATGGCTACACCTTC CASSMEPREAYGYTF
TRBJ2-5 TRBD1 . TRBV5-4 TGTGCCAGCAGCTTGGAGGGGGCTCAAGAGACCCAGTACTTC CASSLEGAQETQYF
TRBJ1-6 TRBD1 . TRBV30 TGTGCCTGGAGTGTACGAGGGGGCGTCTATAATTCACCCCTCCACTTT CAWSVRGGVYNSPLHF
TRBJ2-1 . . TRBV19 TGTGCCAGTAGTATAGGGGCAGGTCGCGAGCAGTTCTTC CASSIGAGREQFF
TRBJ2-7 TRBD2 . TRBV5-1 TGCGCCAGCACCCCGACTAGCTCCCTCTACGAGCAGTACTTC CASTPTSSLYEQYF
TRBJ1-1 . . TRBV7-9 TGTGCCAGCAGCCCACGGGTTGAAGCTTTCTTT CASSPRVEAFF
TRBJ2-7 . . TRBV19 TGTGCCAGTAGTAGCACCCAAGGGGTCTACGAGCAGTACTTC CASSSTQGVYEQYF
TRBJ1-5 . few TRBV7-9 TGTTCCAGCAGCCCTACAGGGTCTAACAATCAGCCCCAGCATTTT CSSSPTGSNNQPQHF
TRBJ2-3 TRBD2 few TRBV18 TGTGCCAGCTCACCGGGACTAGCGGGGACAGATACGCAGTATTTT CASSPGLAGTDTQYF
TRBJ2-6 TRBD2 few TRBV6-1 TGTGCCATCCCAGCGGGGGTAAGGGCCAACGTCCTGACTTTC CAIPAGVRANVLTF
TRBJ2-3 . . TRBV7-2 TGTGCCAGCAGCTTAGCCACAGTAAATACGCAGTATTTT CASSLATVNTQYF
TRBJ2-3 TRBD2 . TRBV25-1 TGTGCCAGCAGTGGTTCCCCCGGGAGGGAAACAGATACGCAGTATTTT CASSGSPGRETDTQYF